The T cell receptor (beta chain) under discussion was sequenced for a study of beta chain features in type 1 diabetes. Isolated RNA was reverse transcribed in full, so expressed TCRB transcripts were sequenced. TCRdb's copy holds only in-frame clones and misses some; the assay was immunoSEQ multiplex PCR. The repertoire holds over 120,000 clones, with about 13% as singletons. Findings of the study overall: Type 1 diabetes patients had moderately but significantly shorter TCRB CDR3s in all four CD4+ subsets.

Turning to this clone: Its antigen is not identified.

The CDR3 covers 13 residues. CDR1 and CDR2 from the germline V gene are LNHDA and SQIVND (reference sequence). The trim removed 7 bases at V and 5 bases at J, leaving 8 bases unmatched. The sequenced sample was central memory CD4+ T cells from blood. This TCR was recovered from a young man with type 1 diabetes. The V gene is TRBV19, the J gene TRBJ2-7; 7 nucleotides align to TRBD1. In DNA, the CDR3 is TGTGCCAGTATGGGCACCGACAGGGACGAGCAGTACTTC. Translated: CASMGTDRDEQYF. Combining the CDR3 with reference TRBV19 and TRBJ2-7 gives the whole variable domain DGGITQSPKYLFRKEGQNVTLSCEQNLNHDAMYWYRQDPGQGLRLIYYSQIVNDFQKGDIAEGYSVSREKKESFPLTVTSAQKNPTAFYLCASMGTDRDEQYFGPGTRLTVT.